The TCR beta chain under discussion was sequenced for a study of response to subunit inactivated influenza vaccine. Germline V gene lookup returns CDR1 MDHEN and CDR2 SYDVKM. After removal of 2 bases from V and 2 bases from J, the junction contained 10 bases not matched to a gene. This CDR3 is 18 amino acids long. TCRdb ran MiXCR on the RT-PCR reads and lists one entry per CDR3 protein. This table holds about 530,000 distinct CDR3 sequences, over 10% found once. The chain carries TRBV28 and TRBJ1-5; 9 bases map to TRBD1. The material was PBMCs from blood, obtained 45 days after vaccination. The receptor's source is a man over 45 who received an inactivated influenza vaccine. Here the CDR3 reads CASSLVGTGNNGNQPQHF. CDR3 DNA sequence: TGTGCCAGCAGTTTAGTTGGGACAGGGAATAATGGCAATCAGCCCCAGCATTTT.